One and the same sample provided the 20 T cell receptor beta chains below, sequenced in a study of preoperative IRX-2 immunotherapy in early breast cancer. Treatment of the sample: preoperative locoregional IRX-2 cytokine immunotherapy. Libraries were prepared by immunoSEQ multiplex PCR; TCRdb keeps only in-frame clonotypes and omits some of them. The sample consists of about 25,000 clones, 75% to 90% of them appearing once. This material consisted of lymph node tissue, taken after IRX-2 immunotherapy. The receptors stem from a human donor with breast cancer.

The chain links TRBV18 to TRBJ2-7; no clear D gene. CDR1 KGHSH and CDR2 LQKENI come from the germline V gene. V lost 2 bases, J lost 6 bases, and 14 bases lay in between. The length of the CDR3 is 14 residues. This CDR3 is CASSPRTDSAEQYF. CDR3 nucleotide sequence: TGTGCCAGCTCACCAAGAACTGACTCGGCCGAGCAGTACTTC.

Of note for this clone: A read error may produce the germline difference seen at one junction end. In DNA, the CDR3 is TGTGCCAGCTGTGTGGTTGGCAAACAGCCCCAGCATTTT. It translates to CASCVVGKQPQHF. The chain employs TRBV28 and TRBJ1-5; D unresolved. Germline V CDR1 and CDR2: MDHEN, SYDVKM. The CDR3 is made up of 13 amino acids.

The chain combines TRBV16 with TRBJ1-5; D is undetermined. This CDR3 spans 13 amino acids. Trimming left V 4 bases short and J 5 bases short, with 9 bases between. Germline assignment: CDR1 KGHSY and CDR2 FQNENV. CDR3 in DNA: TGTGCCAGCAGCCTGAACGGGGATCAGCCCCAGCATTTT. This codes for CASSLNGDQPQHF.

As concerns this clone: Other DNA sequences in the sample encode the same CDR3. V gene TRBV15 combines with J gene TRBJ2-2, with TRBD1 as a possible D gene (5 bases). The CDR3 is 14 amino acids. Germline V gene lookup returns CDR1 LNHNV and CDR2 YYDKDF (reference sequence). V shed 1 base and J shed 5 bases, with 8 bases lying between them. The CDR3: CATSRGSGTGELFF. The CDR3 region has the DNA TGTGCCACCAGCAGAGGTTCAGGGACCGGGGAGCTGTTTTTT.

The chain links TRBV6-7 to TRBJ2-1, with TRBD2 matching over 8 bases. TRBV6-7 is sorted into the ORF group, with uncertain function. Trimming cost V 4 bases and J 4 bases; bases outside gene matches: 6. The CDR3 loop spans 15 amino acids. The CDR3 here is CASSWTSRGYNEQFF. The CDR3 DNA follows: TGTGCCAGCAGTTGGACTAGCCGGGGGTACAATGAGCAGTTCTTC.

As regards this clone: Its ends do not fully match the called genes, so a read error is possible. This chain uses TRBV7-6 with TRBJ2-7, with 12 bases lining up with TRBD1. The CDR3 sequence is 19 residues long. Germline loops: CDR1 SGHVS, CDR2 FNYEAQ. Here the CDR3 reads CASSPFPRDRGRRDYEQYF. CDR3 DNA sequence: TGTGCTAGCAGCCCTTTCCCACGGGACAGGGGGCGAAGAGACTACGAGCAGTACTTC.

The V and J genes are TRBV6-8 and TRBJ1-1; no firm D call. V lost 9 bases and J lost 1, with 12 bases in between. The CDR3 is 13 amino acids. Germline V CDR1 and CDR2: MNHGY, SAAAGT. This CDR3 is CASLTGWNTEAFF. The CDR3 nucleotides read TGTGCCAGTCTTACGGGATGGAACACTGAAGCTTTCTTT.

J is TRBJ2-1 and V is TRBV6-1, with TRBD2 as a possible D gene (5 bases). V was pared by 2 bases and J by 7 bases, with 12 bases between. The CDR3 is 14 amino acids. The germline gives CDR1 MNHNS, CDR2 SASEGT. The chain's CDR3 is CASSEQRLGNEQFF. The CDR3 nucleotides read TGTGCCAGCAGTGAACAGCGGCTCGGGAATGAGCAGTTCTTC.

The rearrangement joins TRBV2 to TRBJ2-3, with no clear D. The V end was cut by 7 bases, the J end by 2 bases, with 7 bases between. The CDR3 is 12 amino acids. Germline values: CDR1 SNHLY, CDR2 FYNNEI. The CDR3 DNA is TGTGCCAGCAATGCTTTCACAGATACGCAGTATTTT. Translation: CASNAFTDTQYF.

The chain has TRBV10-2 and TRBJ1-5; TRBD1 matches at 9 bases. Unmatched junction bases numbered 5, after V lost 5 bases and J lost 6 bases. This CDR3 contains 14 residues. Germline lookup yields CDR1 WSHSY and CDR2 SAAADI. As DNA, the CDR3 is TGCGCCAGCAGTCCGGGACAGGGACGTCAGCCCCAGCATTTT. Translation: CASSPGQGRQPQHF.

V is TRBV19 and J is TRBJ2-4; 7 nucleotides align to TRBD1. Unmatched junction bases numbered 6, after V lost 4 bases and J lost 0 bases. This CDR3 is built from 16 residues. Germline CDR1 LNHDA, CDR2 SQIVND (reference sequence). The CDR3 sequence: CASSSRDSRAKNIQYF. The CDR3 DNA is TGTGCCAGTAGTAGCCGGGACAGCAGAGCCAAAAACATTCAGTACTTC.

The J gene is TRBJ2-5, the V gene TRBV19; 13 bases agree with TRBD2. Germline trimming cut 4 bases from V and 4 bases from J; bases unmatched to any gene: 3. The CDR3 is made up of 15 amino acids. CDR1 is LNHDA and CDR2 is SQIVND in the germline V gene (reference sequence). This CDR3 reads CASSRLAGGGETQYF. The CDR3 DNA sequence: TGTGCCAGTAGTAGACTAGCGGGGGGTGGAGAGACCCAGTACTTC.

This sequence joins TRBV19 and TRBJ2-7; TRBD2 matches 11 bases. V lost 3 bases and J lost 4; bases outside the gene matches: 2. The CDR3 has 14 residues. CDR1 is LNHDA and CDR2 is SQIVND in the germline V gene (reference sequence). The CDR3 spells CASSMASGGYEQYF. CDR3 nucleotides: TGTGCCAGTAGTATGGCTAGCGGGGGGTACGAGCAGTACTTC.

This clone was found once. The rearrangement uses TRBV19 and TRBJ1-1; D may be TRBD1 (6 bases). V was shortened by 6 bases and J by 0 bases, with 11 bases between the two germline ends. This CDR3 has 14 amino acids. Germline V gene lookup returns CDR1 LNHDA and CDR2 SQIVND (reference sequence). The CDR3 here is CASRPRGMNTEAFF. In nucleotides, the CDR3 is TGTGCCAGTAGGCCCAGGGGAATGAACACTGAAGCTTTCTTT.

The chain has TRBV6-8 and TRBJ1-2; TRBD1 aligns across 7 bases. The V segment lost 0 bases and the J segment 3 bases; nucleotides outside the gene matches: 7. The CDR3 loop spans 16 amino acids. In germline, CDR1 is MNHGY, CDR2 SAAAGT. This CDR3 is CASSYSSGQADYGYTF. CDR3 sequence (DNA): TGTGCCAGCAGTTACTCCAGTGGACAGGCAGACTATGGCTACACCTTC.

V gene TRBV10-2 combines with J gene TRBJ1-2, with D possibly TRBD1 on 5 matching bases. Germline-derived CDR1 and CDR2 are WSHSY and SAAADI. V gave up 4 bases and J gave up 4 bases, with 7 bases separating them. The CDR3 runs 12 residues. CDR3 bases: TGCGCCAGCAGTGGGCAGGGCTATGGCTACACCTTC. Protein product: CASSGQGYGYTF.

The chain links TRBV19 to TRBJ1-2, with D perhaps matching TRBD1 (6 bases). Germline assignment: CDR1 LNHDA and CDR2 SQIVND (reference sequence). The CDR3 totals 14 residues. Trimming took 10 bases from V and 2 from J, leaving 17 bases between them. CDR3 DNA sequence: TGTGCCACGCGGAGTGCGGGGGCCAACTATGGCTACACCTTC. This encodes CATRSAGANYGYTF.

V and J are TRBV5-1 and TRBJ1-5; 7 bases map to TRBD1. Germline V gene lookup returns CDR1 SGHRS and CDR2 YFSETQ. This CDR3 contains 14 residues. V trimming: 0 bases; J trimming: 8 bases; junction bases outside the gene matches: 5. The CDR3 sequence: CASSLGTGAKPQHF. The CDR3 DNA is TGCGCCAGCAGCTTGGGTACAGGGGCTAAGCCCCAGCATTTT.

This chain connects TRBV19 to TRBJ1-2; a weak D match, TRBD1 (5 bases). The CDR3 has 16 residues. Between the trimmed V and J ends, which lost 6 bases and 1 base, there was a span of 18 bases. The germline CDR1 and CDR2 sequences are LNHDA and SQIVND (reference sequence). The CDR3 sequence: CASRAYRSDSNYGYTF. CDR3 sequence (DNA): TGTGCCAGTAGGGCCTACCGCTCAGACAGTAACTATGGCTACACCTTC.

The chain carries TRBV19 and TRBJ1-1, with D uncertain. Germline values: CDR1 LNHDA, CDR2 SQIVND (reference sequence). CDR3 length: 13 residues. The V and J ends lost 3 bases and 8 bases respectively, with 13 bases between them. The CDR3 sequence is CASSIREGLEAFF. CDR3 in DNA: TGTGCCAGTAGTATTCGAGAGGGTCTCGAAGCTTTCTTT.